Listed below are T cell receptor beta chains from one sample, sequenced in a study of cytomegalovirus exposure and HLA in healthy donors. Produced via immunoSEQ multiplex PCR; TCRdb's table is partial and in-frame only. In the table there are about 92,000 clones, roughly 74% of which are singletons. The sequencing sample was made of PBMCs. Receptors were obtained from a woman under 30 in good health and CMV-seropositive. CDR3s include the opening cysteine and the closing phenylalanine or tryptophan. Fields, in order: D gene, V gene, J gene, clone size, CDR3 length, CDR3 DNA, CDR3 protein. The D gene is left open where the match is weak. The size of a clone is reported for some rows only, either as once, few or many, or as a class for expanded clones.

NA,TRBV9,TRBJ1-1,NA,14,TGTGCCAGCAGCGTCACGGAGGTTGGCACTGAAGCTTTCTTT,CASSVTEVGTEAFF
NA,TRBV5-1,TRBJ1-4,NA,16,TGCGCCAGCAGCCCGTCAGGGACGGCCGGGGGTGAAAAACTGTTTTTT,CASSPSGTAGGEKLFF
NA,TRBV29-1,TRBJ2-3,few,15,TGCAGCGTTAACTACCGGGGGTTAAACACAGATACGCAGTATTTT,CSVNYRGLNTDTQYF
NA,TRBV28,TRBJ1-1,NA,14,TGTGCCAGCAGTTTACCCCAGGGTAGCACTGAAGCTTTCTTT,CASSLPQGSTEAFF
TRBD1,TRBV7-9,TRBJ2-7,NA,15,TGTGCCAGCAGCTCCAGGACAGGTTATGTATACGAGCAGTACTTC,CASSSRTGYVYEQYF
TRBD1,TRBV6-1,TRBJ1-5,few,16,TGTGCCAGCAGTGAAGCGGGTGCAGGGGGCGGGCAGCCCCAGCATTTT,CASSEAGAGGGQPQHF
TRBD1,TRBV7-2,TRBJ1-4,once,19,TGTGCCAGCAGCTTAGCCCCGGGACAGGGGCCGGAGGGGAATGAAAAACTGTTTTTT,CASSLAPGQGPEGNEKLFF
TRBD1,TRBV27,TRBJ1-6,once,20,TGTGCCAGCAGTTCCATAACGATAGGACAGGCGAGCTCCTATAATTCACCCCTCCACTTT,CASSSITIGQASSYNSPLHF
TRBD1,TRBV7-3,TRBJ1-4,NA,15,TGTGCCAGCAGCTTAATGGGGACAGGTCCTGAAAAACTGTTTTTT,CASSLMGTGPEKLFF
TRBD2,TRBV5-1,TRBJ2-7,NA,18,TGCGCCAGCAGCCTCAGCCCCGGAGGAAGCGGGAGCCAAGGCGAGCAGTACTTC,CASSLSPGGSGSQGEQYF
TRBD1,TRBV7-2,TRBJ1-5,NA,18,TGTGCCAGCAGCTCCTCGGAGGGGGCGGAGAATAGCAATCAGCCCCAGCATTTT,CASSSSEGAENSNQPQHF
NA,TRBV29-1,TRBJ1-1,NA,18,TGCAGCGTTTTTCCCTCCAGGGGCACCGGGTCCGCGAACACTGAAGCTTTCTTT,CSVFPSRGTGSANTEAFF
NA,TRBV19,TRBJ1-4,NA,14,TGTGCCAGTCCCTTCCCCTTCTATAATGAAAAACTGTTTTTT,CASPFPFYNEKLFF